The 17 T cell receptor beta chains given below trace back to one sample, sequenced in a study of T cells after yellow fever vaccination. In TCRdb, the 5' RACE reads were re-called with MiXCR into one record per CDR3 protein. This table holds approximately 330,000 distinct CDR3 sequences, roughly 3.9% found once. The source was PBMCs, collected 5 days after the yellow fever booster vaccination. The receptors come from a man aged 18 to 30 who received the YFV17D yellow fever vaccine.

The CDR3 DNA follows: TGCGCCAGCAGCCCGGCAGGTCCTGAAGCTTTCTTT. It translates to CASSPAGPEAFF. The chain has TRBV5-1 and TRBJ1-1; no definite D call. This CDR3 comprises 12 residues. Trimming pared 4 bases from V and 6 bases from J, leaving 10 bases between. The germline CDR1 and CDR2 sequences are SGHRS and YFSETQ.

The CDR3 DNA is TGTGCCGCCTCCAGGGGGCTGAGCACAGATACGCAGTATTTT. This gives the protein CAASRGLSTDTQYF. The rearrangement uses TRBV10-3 and TRBJ2-3; 8 bases map to TRBD1. Germline V CDR1 and CDR2: ENHRY, SYGVKD. This CDR3 has 14 amino acids. V was clipped by 11 bases and J by 0 bases; unmatched bases: 7.

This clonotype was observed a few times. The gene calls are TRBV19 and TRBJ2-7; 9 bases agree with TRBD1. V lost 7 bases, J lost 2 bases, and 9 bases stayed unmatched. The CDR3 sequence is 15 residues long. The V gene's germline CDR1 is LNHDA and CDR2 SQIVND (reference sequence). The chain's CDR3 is CASILSGTGTYEQYF. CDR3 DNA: TGTGCCAGTATTTTGTCCGGGACAGGGACCTACGAGCAGTACTTC.

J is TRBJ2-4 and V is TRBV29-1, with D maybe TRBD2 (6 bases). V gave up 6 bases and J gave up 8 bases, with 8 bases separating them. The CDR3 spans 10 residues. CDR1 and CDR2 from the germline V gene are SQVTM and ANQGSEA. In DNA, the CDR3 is TGCAGCGTCTGGGGGGACATTCAGTACTTC. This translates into CSVWGDIQYF.

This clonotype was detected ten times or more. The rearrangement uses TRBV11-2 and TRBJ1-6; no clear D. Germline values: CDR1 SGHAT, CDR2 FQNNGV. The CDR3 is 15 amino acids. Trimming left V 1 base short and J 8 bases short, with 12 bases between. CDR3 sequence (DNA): TGTGCCAGCAGCTTAGGGTGGTTCGGTGATTCACCCCTCCACTTT. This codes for CASSLGWFGDSPLHF. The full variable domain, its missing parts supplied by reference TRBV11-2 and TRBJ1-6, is EAGVAQSPRYKIIEKRQSVAFWCNPISGHATLYWYQQILGQGPKLLIQFQNNGVVDDSQLPKDRFSAERLKGVDSTLKIQPAKLEDSAVYLCASSLGWFGDSPLHFGNGTRLTVT.

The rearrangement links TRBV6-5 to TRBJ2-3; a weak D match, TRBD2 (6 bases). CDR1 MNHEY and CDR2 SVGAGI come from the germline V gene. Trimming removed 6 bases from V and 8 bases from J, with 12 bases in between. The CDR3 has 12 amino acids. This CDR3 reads CASSRGTPTQYF. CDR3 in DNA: TGTGCCAGCAGCCGCGGGACGCCTACGCAGTATTTT.

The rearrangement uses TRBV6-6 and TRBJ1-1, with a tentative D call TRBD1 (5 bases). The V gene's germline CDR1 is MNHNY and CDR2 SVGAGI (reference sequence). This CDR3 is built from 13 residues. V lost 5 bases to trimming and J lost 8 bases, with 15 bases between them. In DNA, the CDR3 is TGTGCCAGCAGTCCCAGGGCAGGTCTGGAAGCTTTCTTT. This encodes CASSPRAGLEAFF.

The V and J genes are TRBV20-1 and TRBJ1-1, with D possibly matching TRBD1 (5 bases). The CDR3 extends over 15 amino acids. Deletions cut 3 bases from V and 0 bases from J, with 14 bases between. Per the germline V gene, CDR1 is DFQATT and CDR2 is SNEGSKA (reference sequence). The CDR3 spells CSARKVRQMNTEAFF. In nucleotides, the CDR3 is TGCAGTGCTAGGAAAGTACGACAGATGAACACTGAAGCTTTCTTT.

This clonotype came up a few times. CDR3 sequence: CSGQNNEKLFF. In nucleotides, the CDR3 is TGCAGCGGGCAAAATAATGAAAAACTGTTTTTT. This sequence joins TRBV29-1 and TRBJ1-4; D uncertain. Germline V lookup: CDR1 SQVTM, CDR2 ANQGSEA. CDR3 length: 11 amino acids. The V end lost 7 bases, the J end lost 4 bases, and 7 bases lay between the germline ends. Filled out from reference TRBV29-1 and TRBJ1-4, the complete variable domain reads SAVISQKPSRDICQRGTSLTIQCQVDSQVTMMFWYRQQPGQSLTLIATANQGSEATYESGFVIDKFPISRPNLTFSTLTVSNMSPEDSSIYLCSGQNNEKLFFGSGTQLSVL.

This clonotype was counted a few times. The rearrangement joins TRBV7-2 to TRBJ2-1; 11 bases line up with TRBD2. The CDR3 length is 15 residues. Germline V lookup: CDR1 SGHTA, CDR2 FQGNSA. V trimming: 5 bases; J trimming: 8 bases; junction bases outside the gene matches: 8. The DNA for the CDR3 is TGTGCCAGCAGCCTTAGCGGGGGGGCCAAACATGAGCAGTTCTTC. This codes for CASSLSGGAKHEQFF. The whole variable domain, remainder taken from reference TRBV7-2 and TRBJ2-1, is GAGVSQSPSNKVTEKGKDVELRCDPISGHTALYWYRQSLGQGLEFLIYFQGNSAPDKSGLPSDRFSAERTGGSVSTLTIQRTQQEDSAVYLCASSLSGGAKHEQFFGPGTRLTVL.

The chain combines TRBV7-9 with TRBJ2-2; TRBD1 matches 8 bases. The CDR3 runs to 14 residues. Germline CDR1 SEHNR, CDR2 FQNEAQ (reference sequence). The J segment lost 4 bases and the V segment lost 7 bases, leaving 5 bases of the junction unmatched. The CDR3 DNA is TGTGCCAGCAAGACAGGGGAAGGCACCGGGGAGCTGTTTTTT. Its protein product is CASKTGEGTGELFF.

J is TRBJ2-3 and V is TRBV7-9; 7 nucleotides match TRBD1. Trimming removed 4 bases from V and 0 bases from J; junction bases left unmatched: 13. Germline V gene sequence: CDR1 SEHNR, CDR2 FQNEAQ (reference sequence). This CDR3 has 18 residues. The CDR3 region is CASSSPGQKRSSTDTQYF. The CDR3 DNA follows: TGTGCCAGCAGCTCCCCGGGACAGAAACGCTCTAGCACAGATACGCAGTATTTT.

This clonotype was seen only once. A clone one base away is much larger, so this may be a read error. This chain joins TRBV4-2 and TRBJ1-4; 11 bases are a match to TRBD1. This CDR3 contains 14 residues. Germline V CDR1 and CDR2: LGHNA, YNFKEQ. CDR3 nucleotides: TGTGCCAGCAGCCAAGGGGACAGGGGGTCGGAACTGATTTTT. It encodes CASSQGDRGSELIF.

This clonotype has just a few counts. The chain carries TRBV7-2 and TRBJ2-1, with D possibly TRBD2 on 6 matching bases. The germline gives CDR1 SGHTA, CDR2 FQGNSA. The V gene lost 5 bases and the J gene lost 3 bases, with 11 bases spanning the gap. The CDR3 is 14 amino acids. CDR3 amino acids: CASSPAGFYNEQFF. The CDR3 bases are TGTGCCAGCAGCCCCGCGGGGTTCTACAATGAGCAGTTCTTC.

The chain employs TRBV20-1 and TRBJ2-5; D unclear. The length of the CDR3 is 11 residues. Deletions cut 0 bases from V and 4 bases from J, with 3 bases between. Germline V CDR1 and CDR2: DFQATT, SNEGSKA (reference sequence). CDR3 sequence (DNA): TGCAGTGCTAGAGAGGGAGAGACCCAGTACTTC. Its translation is CSAREGETQYF.

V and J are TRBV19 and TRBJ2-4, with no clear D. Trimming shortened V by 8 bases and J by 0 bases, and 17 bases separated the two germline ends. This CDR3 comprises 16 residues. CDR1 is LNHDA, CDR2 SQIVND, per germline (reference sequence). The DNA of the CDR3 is TGTGCCAGTCGTCTTTTGTCACCTTTAGCCAAAAACATTCAGTACTTC. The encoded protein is CASRLLSPLAKNIQYF.

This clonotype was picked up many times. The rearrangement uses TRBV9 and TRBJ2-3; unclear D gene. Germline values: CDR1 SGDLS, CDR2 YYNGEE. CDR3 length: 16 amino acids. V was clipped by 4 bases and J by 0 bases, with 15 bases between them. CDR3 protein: CASSPSVGPSTDTQYF. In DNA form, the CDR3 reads TGTGCCAGCAGCCCAAGCGTTGGGCCCAGCACAGATACGCAGTATTTT.